The clone carrying this TCR beta chain was recorded many times. No antigen is known for it. Authors of the study amplified TCR beta CDR3 regions from RNA transcripts. A first-round RT-PCR of the TCR CDR3 used the HTBI primer set. TCRdb analysed the multiplex PCR reads with MiXCR anew, one entry per CDR3 protein. The data hold some 720,000 distinct CDR3 sequences, with 16% observed a single time. Graves' hyperthyroidism qualified as stable when ophthalmopathy did not progress within 18 months. Exclusions: uncontrolled infection, other autoimmune disease, pregnancy, lactation. This specimen belongs to a study of T cells in Graves' hyperthyroidism and ophthalmopathy. Findings and caveats of the study: Among thyroid clonotypes expanded above 0.001, most also appeared in blood. Model predictions of ophthalmopathy came a median approximately seven months before onset.

CDR3 size: 14 residues. With 2 bases clipped from V and 4 bases from J, the junction kept 4 bases outside the gene matches. The V gene's germline CDR1 is DFQATT and CDR2 SNEGSKA (reference sequence). Sequenced sample: blood. This TCR came from a man between 18 and 35 years old with Graves' hyperthyroidism. The gene calls are TRBV20-1 and TRBJ2-7; the match to TRBD2 covers 11 bases. DNA for the CDR3: TGCAGTGCTAGACTCGGACTAGCGGGTTACGAGCAGTACTTC. It specifies CSARLGLAGYEQYF.